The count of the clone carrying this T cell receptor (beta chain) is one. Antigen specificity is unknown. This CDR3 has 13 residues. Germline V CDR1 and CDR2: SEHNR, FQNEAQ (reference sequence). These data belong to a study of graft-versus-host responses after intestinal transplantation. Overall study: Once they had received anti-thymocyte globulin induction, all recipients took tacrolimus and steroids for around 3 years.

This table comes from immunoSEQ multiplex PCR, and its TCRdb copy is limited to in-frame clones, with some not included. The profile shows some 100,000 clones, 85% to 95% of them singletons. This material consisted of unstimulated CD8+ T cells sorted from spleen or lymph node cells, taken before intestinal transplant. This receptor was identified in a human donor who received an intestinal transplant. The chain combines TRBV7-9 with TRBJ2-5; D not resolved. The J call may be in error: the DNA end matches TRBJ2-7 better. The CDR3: CASSGRGSYEQYF. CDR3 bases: TGTGCCAGCAGCGGCCGTGGGTCCTACGAGCAGTACTTC.